This TCR beta chain emerged from a study of blood T cell repertoires in COVID-19. The table came from immunoSEQ multiplex PCR; TCRdb's copy has only in-frame clones and leaves some out. The sample carries about 120,000 clones, 80% to 90% recorded once. The V end lost 0 bases, the J end lost 4 bases, and 12 bases lay between the germline ends. The CDR3 length is 15 residues. Germline V gives CDR1 LGHNA, CDR2 YNFKEQ. The sample comprised peripheral blood. This receptor was identified in a woman aged 45-59 years with active or convalescent COVID-19. J is TRBJ1-2 and V is TRBV4-2, with unresolved D. In DNA form, the CDR3 reads TGTGCCAGCAGCCAAGATAGAGACACCGGCTATGGCTACACCTTC. Encoded protein: CASSQDRDTGYGYTF.